Shown below are 9 T cell receptor beta chains from a single sample sequenced in a study of CD8 T cells in ankylosing spondylitis. MiXCR was run by TCRdb on the 5' RACE reads, yielding one entry per CDR3 protein. The profile shows over 25,000 distinct CDR3 sequences, roughly 7.9% of them singletons. What was sequenced was blood. The receptors come from a male donor with ankylosing spondylitis or in good health (not recorded which).

There are a few counts of this clonotype. CDR3 DNA: TGTGCCAGCAGTCAGGACTATCAAGAGACCCAGTACTTC. Its translation: CASSQDYQETQYF. The chain combines TRBV7-2 with TRBJ2-5; TRBD2 might be the D (6 bases). CDR1 and CDR2 (germline): SGHTA, FQGNSA. Between the trimmed V and J ends, which lost 6 bases and 2 bases, there was a span of 10 bases. The CDR3 contains 13 residues.

This clonotype has more than one count but fewer than ten. The chain links TRBV4-3 to TRBJ2-7; TRBD2 matches at 8 bases. The V gene end was trimmed by 4 bases and the J gene end by 3 bases; junction bases not matched to a gene: 5. Per the germline V gene, CDR1 is LGHNA and CDR2 is YSLEER. The CDR3 extends over 14 amino acids. CDR3 in DNA: TGCGCCAGCAGCCCCGGGACTAGTAGCTACGAGCAGTACTTC. Amino acids: CASSPGTSSYEQYF.

In this sample, this clonotype turned up a few times. J is TRBJ1-4 and V is TRBV20-1, with 9 bases aligning to TRBD1. The V gene end was trimmed by 2 bases and the J gene end by 8 bases; junction bases not matched to a gene: 6. Germline loops: CDR1 DFQATT, CDR2 SNEGSKA (reference sequence). The CDR3 totals 14 residues. This CDR3 is CSARKQGAREKLFF. In nucleotides, the CDR3 is TGCAGTGCTAGAAAACAGGGGGCTAGGGAAAAACTGTTTTTT.

This chain connects TRBV7-2 to TRBJ2-2; 7 bases match TRBD1. CDR3 length: 16 residues. The germline CDR1 and CDR2 sequences are SGHTA and FQGNSA. Unmatched junction bases numbered 13, after V lost 5 bases and J lost 7 bases. The CDR3: CASSPTGSYRGGELFF. CDR3 in DNA: TGTGCCAGCAGCCCGACAGGGTCCTACCGGGGCGGGGAGCTGTTTTTT.

The chain is built from TRBV29-1 and TRBJ2-6; D remains ambiguous. Trimming took off 6 bases at V and 0 bases at J, with 15 bases between the two ends. The germline V gene has CDR1 SQVTM and CDR2 ANQGSEA. The CDR3 consists of 16 residues. The chain's CDR3 is CSVATPAVSGANVLTF. DNA of the CDR3: TGCAGCGTAGCCACCCCGGCAGTCTCTGGGGCCAACGTCCTGACTTTC. Supplemented by reference TRBV29-1 and TRBJ2-6, the full variable domain reads SAVISQKPSRDICQRGTSLTIQCQVDSQVTMMFWYRQQPGQSLTLIATANQGSEATYESGFVIDKFPISRPNLTFSTLTVSNMSPEDSSIYLCSVATPAVSGANVLTFGAGSRLTVL.

This clonotype was seen at least ten times. V is TRBV29-1 and J is TRBJ2-5; the match to TRBD1 covers 8 bases. Germline CDR1 and CDR2: SQVTM and ANQGSEA. The CDR3 totals 16 residues. The V gene end was trimmed by 7 bases and the J gene end by 5 bases; junction bases not matched to a gene: 18. Here the CDR3 reads CSARDFRTGLSETQYF. The CDR3, as DNA: TGCAGCGCCCGTGATTTCAGGACAGGGCTTTCGGAGACCCAGTACTTC.

This clonotype has more than one count but fewer than ten. This chain connects TRBV5-1 to TRBJ2-2; D may correspond to TRBD1 or TRBD2 (5 bases each). The ends were cut back, 1 base at V and 1 base at J, with 8 bases in the middle. The CDR3 has 15 amino acids. Germline CDR1 is SGHRS and CDR2 is YFSETQ. CDR3 coding DNA: TGCGCCAGCAGCTTGCCGGGACGGAACACCGGGGAGCTGTTTTTT. This sequence encodes CASSLPGRNTGELFF.

The rearrangement joins TRBV29-1 to TRBJ2-1; weak D call: TRBD2 (6 bases). In germline, CDR1 is SQVTM, CDR2 ANQGSEA. V dropped 6 bases and J dropped 0 bases, with 15 bases sitting between them. This CDR3 contains 15 residues. Written as DNA, the CDR3 is TGCAGCGTGGGAGGACTCTGGAGCTCCTACAATGAGCAGTTCTTC. Translation: CSVGGLWSSYNEQFF.

The genes are TRBV28 and TRBJ2-3, with 7 bases aligning to TRBD2. Trimming at V came to 11 bases and at J to 2 bases, leaving 7 bases not matched to a gene. The CDR3 is made up of 13 amino acids. The V gene's germline CDR1 is MDHEN and CDR2 SYDVKM. The CDR3 DNA sequence: TGTGCCGTAAGGACTAGTAACACAGATACGCAGTATTTT. This codes for CAVRTSNTDTQYF.